Below, 5 T cell receptor beta chains from the same sample are listed, as sequenced in a study of glioma-infiltrating T cells after dendritic cell vaccination. Generated by immunoSEQ multiplex PCR, the TCRdb table keeps only in-frame clones and is missing some. The sample lists 80,000 to 95,000 clones; about 85% were seen once. The sample was blood, taken before dendritic cell vaccination. Receptors originate from a human donor with glioblastoma.

In this sample, this clone turned up once. J is TRBJ2-3 and V is TRBV9, with a tentative D call TRBD2 (6 bases). The CDR3 sequence is 16 residues long. Germline loops: CDR1 SGDLS, CDR2 YYNGEE. The ends were cut back, 4 bases at V and 0 bases at J, with 15 bases in the middle. This CDR3 is CASSRGTSTSTDTQYF. In DNA form, the CDR3 reads TGTGCCAGCAGCCGAGGGACTTCTACTAGCACAGATACGCAGTATTTT.

The J gene is TRBJ2-2, the V gene TRBV18, with D maybe TRBD2 (6 bases). Trimming left V 4 bases short and J 6 bases short, with 21 bases between. CDR1 and CDR2 from the germline V gene are KGHSH and LQKENI. The CDR3 is 17 amino acids. CDR3 nucleotides: TGTGCCAGCTCACGAACCCCCGGGACTCAATCCCCCGGGGAGCTGTTTTTT. The encoded protein is CASSRTPGTQSPGELFF.

The chain links TRBV2 to TRBJ1-1, with 8 nucleotides matching TRBD1. CDR1 SNHLY and CDR2 FYNNEI come from the germline V gene. CDR3 length equals 13 residues. Trimming cost V 6 bases and J 6 bases; bases outside gene matches: 6. CDR3 DNA sequence: TGTGCCAGCAGCGGACAGGGACTGCCTGAAGCTTTCTTT. Its translation: CASSGQGLPEAFF.

The J gene is TRBJ2-5, the V gene TRBV4-3, with TRBD1 identical over 9 bases. Germline CDR1 reads LGHNA; CDR2 reads YSLEER. The length of the CDR3 is 15 residues. The V gene end was trimmed by 4 bases and the J gene end by 4 bases; junction bases not matched to a gene: 7. The CDR3 protein is CASSRGQGLGETQYF. The CDR3 region has the DNA TGCGCCAGCAGCCGTGGACAGGGGCTAGGAGAGACCCAGTACTTC.

The genes are TRBV4-1 and TRBJ2-3, with TRBD2 identical over 9 bases. V shed 0 bases and J 1 base; nucleotides not matched to a gene: 11. The CDR3 extends over 19 amino acids. Looked up from germline, CDR1 is MGHRA and CDR2 is YSYEKL. CDR3 in DNA: TGCGCCAGCAGCCAAGATCGTCGGTATAGCGGGAGCGGCACAGATACGCAGTATTTT. Amino acid sequence: CASSQDRRYSGSGTDTQYF.